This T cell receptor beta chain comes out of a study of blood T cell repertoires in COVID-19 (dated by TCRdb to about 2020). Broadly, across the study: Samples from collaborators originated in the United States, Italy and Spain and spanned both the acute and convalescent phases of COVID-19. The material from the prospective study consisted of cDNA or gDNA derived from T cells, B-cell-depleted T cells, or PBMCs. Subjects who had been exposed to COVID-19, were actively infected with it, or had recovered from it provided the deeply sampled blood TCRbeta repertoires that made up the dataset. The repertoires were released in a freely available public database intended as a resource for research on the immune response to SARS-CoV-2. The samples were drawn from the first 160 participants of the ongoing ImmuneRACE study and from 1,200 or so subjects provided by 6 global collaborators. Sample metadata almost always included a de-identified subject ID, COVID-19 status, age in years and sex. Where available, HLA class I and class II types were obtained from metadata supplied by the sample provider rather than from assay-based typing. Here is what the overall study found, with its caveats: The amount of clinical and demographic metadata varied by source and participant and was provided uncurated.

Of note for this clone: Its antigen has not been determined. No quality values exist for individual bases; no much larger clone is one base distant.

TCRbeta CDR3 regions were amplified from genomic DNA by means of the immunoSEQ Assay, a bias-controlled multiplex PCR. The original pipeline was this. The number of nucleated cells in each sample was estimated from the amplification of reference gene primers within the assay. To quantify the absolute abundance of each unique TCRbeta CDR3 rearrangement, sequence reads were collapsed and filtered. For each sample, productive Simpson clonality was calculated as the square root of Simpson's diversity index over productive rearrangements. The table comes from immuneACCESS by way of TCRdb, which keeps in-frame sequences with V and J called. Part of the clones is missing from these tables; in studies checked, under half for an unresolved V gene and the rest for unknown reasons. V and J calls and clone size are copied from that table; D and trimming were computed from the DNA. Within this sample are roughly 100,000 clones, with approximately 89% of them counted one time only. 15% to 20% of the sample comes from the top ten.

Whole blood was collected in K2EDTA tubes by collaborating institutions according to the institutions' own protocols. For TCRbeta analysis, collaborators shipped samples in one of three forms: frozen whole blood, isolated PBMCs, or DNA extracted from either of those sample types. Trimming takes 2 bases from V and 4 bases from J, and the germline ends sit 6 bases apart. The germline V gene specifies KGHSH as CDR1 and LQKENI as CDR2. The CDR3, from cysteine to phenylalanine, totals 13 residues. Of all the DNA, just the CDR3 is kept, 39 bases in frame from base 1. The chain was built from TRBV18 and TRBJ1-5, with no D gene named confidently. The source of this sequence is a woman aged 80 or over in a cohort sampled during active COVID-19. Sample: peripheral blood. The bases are TGTGCCAGCTCACCAGGAGAAAATCAGCCCCAGCATTTT. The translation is CASSPGENQPQHF. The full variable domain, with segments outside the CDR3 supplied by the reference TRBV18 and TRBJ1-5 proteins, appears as NAGVMQNPRHLVRRRGQEARLRCSPMKGHSHVYWYRQLPEEGLKFMVYLQKENIIDESGMPKERFSAEFPKEGPSILRIQQVVRGDSAAYFCASSPGENQPQHFGDGTRLSIL.